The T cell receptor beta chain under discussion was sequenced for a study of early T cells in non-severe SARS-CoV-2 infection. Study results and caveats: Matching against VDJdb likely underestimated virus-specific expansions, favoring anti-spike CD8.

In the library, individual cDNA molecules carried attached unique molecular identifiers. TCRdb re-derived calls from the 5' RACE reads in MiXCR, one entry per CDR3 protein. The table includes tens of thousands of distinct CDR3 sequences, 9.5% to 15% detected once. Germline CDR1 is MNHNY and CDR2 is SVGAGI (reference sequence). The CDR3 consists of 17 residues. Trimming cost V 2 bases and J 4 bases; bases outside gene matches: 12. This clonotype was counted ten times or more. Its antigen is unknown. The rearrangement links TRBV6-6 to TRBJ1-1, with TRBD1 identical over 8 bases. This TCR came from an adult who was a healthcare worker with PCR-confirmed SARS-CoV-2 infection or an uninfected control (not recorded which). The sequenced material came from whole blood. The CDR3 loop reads CASSYPSRQGRGTEAFF. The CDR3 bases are TGTGCCAGCAGTTACCCTTCTCGACAGGGGAGGGGCACTGAAGCTTTCTTT.